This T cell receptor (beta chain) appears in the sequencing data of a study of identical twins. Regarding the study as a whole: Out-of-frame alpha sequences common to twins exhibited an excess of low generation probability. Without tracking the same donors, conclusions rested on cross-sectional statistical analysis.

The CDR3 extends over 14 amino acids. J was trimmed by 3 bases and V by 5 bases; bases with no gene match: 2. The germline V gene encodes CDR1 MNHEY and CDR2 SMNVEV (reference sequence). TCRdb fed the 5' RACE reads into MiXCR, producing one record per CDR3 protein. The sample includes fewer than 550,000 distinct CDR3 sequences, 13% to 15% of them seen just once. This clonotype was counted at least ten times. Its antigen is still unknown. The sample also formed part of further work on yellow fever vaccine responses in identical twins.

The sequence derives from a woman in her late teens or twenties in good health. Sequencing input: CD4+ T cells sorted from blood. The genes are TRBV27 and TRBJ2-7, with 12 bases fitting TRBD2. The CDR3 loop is CASSRTSGNYEQYF. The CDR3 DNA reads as TGTGCCAGCAGTAGGACTAGCGGGAACTACGAGCAGTACTTC.